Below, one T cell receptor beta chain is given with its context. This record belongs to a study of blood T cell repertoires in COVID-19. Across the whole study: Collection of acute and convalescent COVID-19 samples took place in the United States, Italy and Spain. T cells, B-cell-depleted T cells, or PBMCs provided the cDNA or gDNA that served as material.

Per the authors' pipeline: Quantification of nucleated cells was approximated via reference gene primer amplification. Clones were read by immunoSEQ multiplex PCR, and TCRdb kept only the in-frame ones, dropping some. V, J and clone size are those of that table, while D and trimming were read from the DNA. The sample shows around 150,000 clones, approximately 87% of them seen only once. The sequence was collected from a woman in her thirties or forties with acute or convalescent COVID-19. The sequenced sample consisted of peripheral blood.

For the CDR3, the DNA is TGTGCCAGCAGCCTGGACAGGCCGAACACTGAAGCTTTCTTT. Encoded protein: CASSLDRPNTEAFF. The chain is built from TRBV7-9 and TRBJ1-1, with 7 bases lining up with TRBD1. The J segment lost 1 base and the V segment lost 5 bases, leaving 4 bases of the junction unmatched. Germline V lookup: CDR1 SEHNR, CDR2 FQNEAQ (reference sequence). The CDR3 loop spans 14 amino acids. The entire variable domain, with the rest obtained from reference TRBV7-9 and TRBJ1-1, is as follows: DTGVSQNPRHKITKRGQNVTFRCDPISEHNRLYWYRQTLGQGPEFLTYFQNEAQLEKSRLLSDRFSAERPKGSFSTLEIQRTEQGDSAMYLCASSLDRPNTEAFFGQGTRLTVV.